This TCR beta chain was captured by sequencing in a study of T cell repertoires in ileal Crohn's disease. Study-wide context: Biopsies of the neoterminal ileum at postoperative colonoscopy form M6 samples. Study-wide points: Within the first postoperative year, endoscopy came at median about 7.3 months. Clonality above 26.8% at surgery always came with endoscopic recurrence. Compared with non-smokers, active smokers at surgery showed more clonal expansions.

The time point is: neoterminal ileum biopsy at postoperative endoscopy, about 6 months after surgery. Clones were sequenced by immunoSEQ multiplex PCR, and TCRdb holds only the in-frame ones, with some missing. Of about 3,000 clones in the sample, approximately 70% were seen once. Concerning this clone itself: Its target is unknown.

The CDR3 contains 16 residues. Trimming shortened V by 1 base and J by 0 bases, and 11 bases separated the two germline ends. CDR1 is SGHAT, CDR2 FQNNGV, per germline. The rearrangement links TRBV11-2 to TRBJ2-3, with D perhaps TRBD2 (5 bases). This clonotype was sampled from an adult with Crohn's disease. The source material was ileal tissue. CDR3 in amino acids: CASSLVAGLSTDTQYF. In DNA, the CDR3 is TGTGCCAGCAGCTTAGTTGCGGGCTTAAGCACAGATACGCAGTATTTT.